Listed here are 27 T cell receptor beta chains from one sample, sequenced in a study of Ad26.COV2.S vaccination and SARS-CoV-2 variants. This table comes from immunoSEQ multiplex PCR, and its TCRdb copy is limited to in-frame clones, with some not included. The table has about 680,000 clones, around 92% seen once. The treatment denotes: approximately 18 received Ad26.COV2.S at low or high dose, single or two shots; roughly five received placebo; per-sample allocation not given. Day 63 after the first injection of vaccine or placebo was the sampling time. The sequencing here drew on peripheral blood, taken in a trial of Ad26.COV2.S vaccine versus placebo. These receptors were collected from a person aged 18-65 years who received the Ad26.COV2.S COVID-19 vaccine or a placebo.

This sequence joins TRBV11-2 and TRBJ2-1, with D possibly TRBD1 on 6 matching bases. Germline V gene data show CDR1 as SGHAT and CDR2 as FQNNGV. Trimming took off 5 bases at V and 6 bases at J, with 20 bases between the two ends. This CDR3 is 16 amino acids long. CDR3 sequence: CASSPLSRQGINEQFF. The CDR3 DNA is TGTGCCAGCAGCCCCCTATCAAGGCAGGGGATCAATGAGCAGTTCTTC.

Here the CDR3 DNA reads TGTGCCAGCAGTCGGACTAGCGGGGTCTTTTACAATGAGCAGTTCTTC. Translating it yields CASSRTSGVFYNEQFF. The J gene is TRBJ2-1, the V gene TRBV6-4; 12 nucleotides line up with TRBD2. The germline V gene has CDR1 MRHNA and CDR2 SNTAGT. J was trimmed by 4 bases and V by 5 bases; bases with no gene match: 6. The CDR3 runs to 16 residues.

The chain employs TRBV5-1 and TRBJ2-5, with 7 positions matching TRBD1. This CDR3 is 13 amino acids long. J lost 4 bases, V lost 4 bases, and 4 bases had no gene match. The germline CDR1 and CDR2 sequences are SGHRS and YFSETQ. This CDR3 is CASSLDRIETQYF. CDR3 bases: TGCGCCAGCAGCCTGGACAGGATAGAGACCCAGTACTTC.

V gene TRBV6-6 combines with J gene TRBJ2-5; no clear D. This CDR3 spans 12 amino acids. Germline-derived CDR1 and CDR2 are MNHNY and SVGAGI (reference sequence). V lost 6 bases to trimming and J lost 0 bases, with 5 bases between them. The CDR3 protein is CASSKDQETQYF. The CDR3 region has the DNA TGTGCCAGCAGCAAAGACCAAGAGACCCAGTACTTC.

The chain couples TRBV27 to TRBJ1-5; weak D call: TRBD1 (6 bases). Per germline, CDR1 MNHEY and CDR2 SMNVEV (reference sequence). V was cut by 6 bases and J by 0 bases, with 15 bases left in between. The CDR3 runs to 16 residues. CDR3 nucleotide sequence: TGTGCCAGCAGCCAGACAGGACCCTATAGCAATCAGCCCCAGCATTTT. This codes for CASSQTGPYSNQPQHF.

V and J are TRBV7-9 and TRBJ1-5; 7 nucleotides agree with TRBD1. Germline loops: CDR1 SEHNR, CDR2 FQNEAQ (reference sequence). This CDR3 spans 15 amino acids. Trimming removed 5 bases from V and 0 bases from J; junction bases left unmatched: 4. CDR3 sequence: CASSPGGDSNQPQHF. The CDR3 nucleotides read TGTGCCAGCAGCCCAGGGGGTGATAGCAATCAGCCCCAGCATTTT.

V usage is TRBV6-1 and J usage is TRBJ1-3, with 7 nucleotides matching TRBD1. The J segment lost 0 bases and the V segment lost 4 bases, leaving 6 bases of the junction unmatched. From germline, CDR1 is MNHNS and CDR2 SASEGT. The CDR3 runs to 16 residues. CDR3: CASSGRDSYSGNTIYF. CDR3 in DNA: TGTGCCAGCAGTGGCCGGGACAGTTACTCTGGAAACACCATATATTTT.

The V call is TRBV6-5, the J call TRBJ2-3; 10 bases are shared with TRBD2. Germline V gene sequence: CDR1 MNHEY, CDR2 SVGAGI. The CDR3 is 14 amino acids. V lost 4 bases to trimming and J lost 7 bases; unmatched junction nucleotides: 5. The CDR3 nucleotides are TGTGCCAGCAGTTTGGGACTAGCGCACAATACGCAGTATTTT. Its translation is CASSLGLAHNTQYF.

The V gene is TRBV12-3 or TRBV12-4, the J gene TRBJ2-6; D is unclear. Trimming took off 6 bases at V and 4 bases at J, with 7 bases between the two ends. This CDR3 has 13 residues. This CDR3 reads CASRTGGANVLTF. The CDR3 DNA sequence: TGTGCCAGCAGGACGGGCGGGGCCAACGTCCTGACTTTC.

Notes on this clone: This specimen includes other DNA sequences encoding the same CDR3. The chain carries TRBV7-2 and TRBJ1-4; the match to TRBD1 covers 11 bases. Germline CDR1 reads SGHTA; CDR2 reads FQGNSA. The CDR3 has 14 residues. V gave up 5 bases and J gave up 6 bases; unmatched junction bases: 2. CDR3 coding DNA: TGTGCCAGCAGCCGGGACAGGGGGGATGAAAAACTGTTTTTT. Its protein is CASSRDRGDEKLFF.

V is TRBV4-2 and J is TRBJ2-3; 13 bases are shared with TRBD2. V lost 5 bases, J lost 1 base, and 9 bases stayed unmatched. Germline V gives CDR1 LGHNA, CDR2 YNFKEQ. The CDR3 contains 18 residues. CDR3 in amino acids: CASSSQTSGRSRTDTQYF. In nucleotides, the CDR3 is TGTGCCAGCAGCTCCCAGACTAGCGGGAGGAGTCGCACAGATACGCAGTATTTT.

The chain carries TRBV3-1 (or the pseudogene TRBV3-2) and TRBJ2-6, with D perhaps TRBD1 (6 bases). The V and J ends lost 2 bases and 1 base respectively, with 15 bases between them. CDR1 LGHDT and CDR2 YNNKEL come from the germline V gene (reference sequence). This CDR3 comprises 18 residues. CDR3 coding DNA: TGTGCCAGCAGCCAAAGTCCCGGGACATTTTCTGGGGCCAACGTCCTGACTTTC. This encodes CASSQSPGTFSGANVLTF.

This clone was counted only a few times. V usage is TRBV5-3 and J usage is TRBJ2-7; D gene ambiguous. TRBV5-3 has ORF status, its function being uncertain. The ends were cut back, 4 bases at V and 2 bases at J, with 1 base in the middle. This CDR3 comprises 10 residues. The CDR3, as DNA: TGTGCCAGAAGCACCTACGAGCAGTACTTC. Protein product: CARSTYEQYF.

This clone was observed a single time. The chain carries TRBV5-4 and TRBJ2-3, with TRBD2 as a possible D gene (6 bases). V lost 2 bases and J lost 4, with 11 bases in between. CDR1 and CDR2 (germline): SGHNT, YYREEE (reference sequence). The CDR3 is made up of 14 amino acids. The CDR3 reads CASSFRDSPDTQYF. For the CDR3, the DNA is TGTGCCAGCAGCTTCCGGGACTCCCCAGATACGCAGTATTTT.

V gene TRBV18 combines with J gene TRBJ2-5, with D perhaps matching TRBD1 (7 bases). Germline V CDR1 and CDR2: KGHSH, LQKENI. With 3 bases removed from V and 0 bases from J, the gap between germline ends came to 14 bases. The CDR3 loop spans 16 amino acids. In DNA, the CDR3 is TGTGCCAGCTCACCTAGGGGGCGCGGGAACCAAGAGACCCAGTACTTC. Translated, it gives CASSPRGRGNQETQYF.

V usage is TRBV9 and J usage is TRBJ2-5; TRBD2 aligns across 16 bases. The junction had 10 bases not matched to a gene; V was cut back by 3 bases and J by 5 bases. This CDR3 region has 18 residues. CDR1 and CDR2 (germline): SGDLS, YYNGEE. The CDR3 sequence: CASSGGTSGGAGRETQYF. As DNA, the CDR3 is TGTGCCAGCAGCGGTGGGACTAGCGGGGGGGCCGGAAGGGAGACCCAGTACTTC.

This clone was counted only a few times. V is TRBV2 and J is TRBJ2-1; D is unclear. Trimming cost V 4 bases and J 6 bases, with 16 bases left between them. Germline lookup yields CDR1 SNHLY and CDR2 FYNNEI. There are 15 residues in the CDR3. Here the CDR3 DNA reads TGTGCCAGCAGTGTGAATCAAGCCTCGGGCAATGAGCAGTTCTTC. It specifies CASSVNQASGNEQFF.

The V call is TRBV2, the J call TRBJ2-7; no definite D call. The CDR3 has 11 amino acids. Germline V gives CDR1 SNHLY, CDR2 FYNNEI. V shed 6 bases and J shed 0 bases, with 3 bases lying between them. CDR3 coding DNA: TGTGCCAGCAGGTTCTCCTACGAGCAGTACTTC. Protein product: CASRFSYEQYF.

The CDR3 DNA follows: TGTGCCATCAGTGAGTCTGGGGGAGGAAACACCATATATTTT. Its protein product is CAISESGGGNTIYF. This chain links TRBV10-3 with TRBJ1-3, with a tentative D call TRBD1 (5 bases). Germline V CDR1 and CDR2: ENHRY, SYGVKD. The V end lost 0 bases, the J end lost 4 bases, and 7 bases lay between the germline ends. The CDR3 has 14 residues.

J is TRBJ1-5 and V is TRBV7-8; D is unclear. Trimming stripped 3 bases from V and 0 bases from J, with 12 bases between. CDR3 size: 16 residues. Germline values: CDR1 SGHVS, CDR2 FQNEAQ. This chain's CDR3 is CASSFGRALSNQPQHF. The CDR3 region has the DNA TGTGCCAGCAGCTTCGGCCGAGCCCTTAGCAATCAGCCCCAGCATTTT.

V and J are TRBV27 and TRBJ1-3, with unresolved D. There are 14 residues in the CDR3. V lost 0 bases to trimming and J lost 3 bases, with 6 bases between them. Germline-derived CDR1 and CDR2 are MNHEY and SMNVEV (reference sequence). The CDR3 region is CASSLSGIGNTIYF. CDR3 nucleotides: TGTGCCAGCAGTTTATCGGGCATTGGAAACACCATATATTTT.

The V call is TRBV19, the J call TRBJ2-3, with 7 bases identical to TRBD2. V was pared by 1 base and J by 2 bases, with 6 bases of the junction left unmatched. The CDR3 consists of 16 residues. The V gene's germline CDR1 is LNHDA and CDR2 SQIVND (reference sequence). In DNA form, the CDR3 reads TGTGCCAGTAGTATAGCCCTAGCGGAGAACACAGATACGCAGTATTTT. Protein sequence: CASSIALAENTDTQYF.

The DNA of the CDR3 is TGCGCCAGCAGCCAAGGTTGGGGAAACACTGAAGCTTTCTTT. It is translated as CASSQGWGNTEAFF. This sequence joins TRBV4-3 and TRBJ1-1; D gene uncertain. V lost 1 base, J lost 2 bases, and 8 bases lay in between. The CDR3 is 14 residues long. The germline V gene encodes CDR1 LGHNA and CDR2 YSLEER.

V gene TRBV6-5 combines with J gene TRBJ2-7; 7 bases fit TRBD1. This CDR3 contains 14 residues. The V gene's germline CDR1 is MNHEY and CDR2 SVGAGI. With 2 bases clipped from V and 0 bases from J, the junction kept 1 base outside the gene matches. The CDR3: CASSYRDSSYEQYF. The CDR3, as DNA: TGTGCCAGCAGTTACCGGGACAGCTCCTACGAGCAGTACTTC.

The V gene is TRBV11-1, the J gene TRBJ2-7; TRBD2 might be the D (6 bases). Looked up from germline, CDR1 is SGHAT and CDR2 is FQDESV (reference sequence). The CDR3 spans 14 residues. V gave up 1 base and J gave up 1 base, with 8 bases separating them. The CDR3 loop reads CASSLVGTSYEQYF. The DNA for the CDR3 is TGTGCCAGCAGCTTAGTTGGGACTTCCTACGAGCAGTACTTC.

This sequence joins TRBV6-5 and TRBJ1-5; D unclear. The CDR3 contains 13 residues. Looked up from germline, CDR1 is MNHEY and CDR2 is SVGAGI. The germline V and J ends were trimmed by 8 bases and 0 bases, with 8 bases remaining between them. Here the CDR3 DNA reads TGTGCCAGCCACATGGTTAGCAATCAGCCCCAGCATTTT. This sequence encodes CASHMVSNQPQHF.

The J gene is TRBJ2-2, the V gene TRBV19; D remains ambiguous. Germline V gives CDR1 LNHDA, CDR2 SQIVND (reference sequence). CDR3 length: 12 residues. The V and J ends lost 7 bases and 5 bases respectively, with 8 bases between them. The CDR3 loop reads CASTTHTGELFF. The CDR3 DNA follows: TGTGCCAGTACTACACATACCGGGGAGCTGTTTTTT.